The next 24 T cell receptor beta chains were all read from a single sample in a study of T-cell memory formation after mild COVID-19 (dated by TCRdb to about 2021). Libraries were made using 5' RACE. Sequencing was carried out with an Illumina NovaSeq 6000. Using fastp at Q25 and MiXCR, TCRdb reprocessed the public reads and kept productive beta chains. Rows merge per CDR3 protein into single entries with the most common DNA and genes. This sample gives about 150,000 distinct CDR3 sequences in total; 10% to 15% of them show up just once. 3.3% of the sample goes to the ten largest clones. Sample: PBMCs or a T cell subset sorted from them (not recorded which). These receptors were collected from a man aged 18 to 30 who had mild COVID-19 (a few samples of this study predate the infection). The sample titles of this study are shuffled in the database, so cell type and time point are left out; the donor was told from shared clones.

The chain joins TRBV6-5 to TRBJ1-1; weak D call: TRBD1 (6 bases). V lost 6 bases to trimming and J lost 3 bases, with 11 bases between them. Germline assignment: CDR1 MNHEY and CDR2 SVGAGI. CDR3 length equals 13 residues. The CDR3 here is CASSYNRDTEAFF. CDR3 DNA: TGTGCCAGCAGCTACAACAGGGACACTGAAGCTTTCTTT.

The chain has TRBV20-1 and TRBJ2-3; 9 bases fit TRBD2. Germline assignment: CDR1 DFQATT and CDR2 SNEGSKA (reference sequence). The CDR3 contains 14 residues. V lost 6 bases, J lost 3 bases, and 7 bases stayed unmatched. The CDR3 protein is CSAKGGGATDTQYF. The CDR3 DNA reads TGCAGTGCCAAGGGCGGGGGGGCAACAGATACGCAGTATTTT.

This chain uses TRBV25-1 with TRBJ1-4; D gene unclear. The CDR3 consists of 15 residues. Germline V gene sequence: CDR1 MGHDK, CDR2 SYGVNS. V lost 3 bases and J lost 7, with 15 bases in between. The CDR3 DNA reads as TGTGCCAGCAGTGACCCGCGGGGTTTGTCTGAAAAACTGTTTTTT. It encodes CASSDPRGLSEKLFF.

This clonotype was counted a few times. The V gene is TRBV5-1, the J gene TRBJ1-2, with D maybe TRBD1 (5 bases). Trimming left V 3 bases short and J 6 bases short, with 9 bases between. The CDR3 is made up of 12 amino acids. In germline, CDR1 is SGHRS, CDR2 YFSETQ. The CDR3, as DNA: TGCGCCAGCAGCTCAGGACATGATGGCTACACCTTC. It specifies CASSSGHDGYTF.

A few counts support this clonotype. The chain joins TRBV5-1 to TRBJ2-2; D is undetermined. CDR1 SGHRS and CDR2 YFSETQ come from the germline V gene. Trimming took 0 bases from V and 4 from J, leaving 7 bases between them. The CDR3 runs to 14 residues. The CDR3 DNA reads as TGCGCCAGCAGCTTGGAGGGCCTCACCGGGGAGCTGTTTTTT. Protein sequence: CASSLEGLTGELFF.

This chain joins TRBV5-1 and TRBJ1-3; D is unclear. Between the trimmed V and J ends, which lost 1 base and 3 bases, there was a span of 20 bases. The CDR3 loop spans 18 amino acids. Germline loops: CDR1 SGHRS, CDR2 YFSETQ. The DNA for the CDR3 is TGCGCCAGCAGCTTGCCCAGTGATGCGGGAGTGGGTGGAAACACCATATATTTT. Amino acids: CASSLPSDAGVGGNTIYF.

This clonotype was seen more than once but under ten times. The chain links TRBV6-1 to TRBJ1-5; D is possibly TRBD1 (6 bases). The CDR3 runs 12 residues. The germline V gene has CDR1 MNHNS and CDR2 SASEGT. V lost 11 bases, J lost 7 bases, and 15 bases lay in between. As DNA, the CDR3 is TGTGCCCGAGGCAGGGGATACCAGCCCCAGCATTTT. Its protein product is CARGRGYQPQHF.

The chain links TRBV24-1 to TRBJ1-5; D may be TRBD1 (5 bases). The CDR3 has 13 residues. V was shortened by 5 bases and J by 3 bases, with 7 bases between the two germline ends. The germline gives CDR1 KGHDR, CDR2 SFDVKD. The CDR3 protein is CATSGGANQPQHF. DNA of the CDR3: TGTGCCACCAGTGGAGGGGCCAATCAGCCCCAGCATTTT.

This clonotype was seen more than once but under ten times. The genes are TRBV20-1 and TRBJ2-2; perhaps TRBD1 as D (6 bases). There are 16 residues in the CDR3. From germline, CDR1 is DFQATT and CDR2 SNEGSKA (reference sequence). Trimming pared 2 bases from V and 6 bases from J, leaving 19 bases between. In DNA, the CDR3 is TGCAGTGCTAGAAAGAGGCAGGGGCAGGAAGCCGGGGAGCTGTTTTTT. Its translation is CSARKRQGQEAGELFF.

The V call is TRBV4-3, the J call TRBJ2-1; D gene unclear. Between the trimmed V and J ends, which lost 0 bases and 9 bases, there was a span of 9 bases. From germline, CDR1 is LGHNA and CDR2 YSLEER. The CDR3 covers 13 residues. CDR3 coding DNA: TGCGCCAGCAGCCAAGAGCCCGGCCGTGAGCAGTTCTTC. As protein: CASSQEPGREQFF.

The J gene is TRBJ1-1, the V gene TRBV20-1, with D unresolved. CDR3 length equals 14 residues. Trimming cost V 3 bases and J 0 bases, with 11 bases left between them. Germline V CDR1 and CDR2: DFQATT, SNEGSKA (reference sequence). The CDR3 sequence: CSASRGPMNTEAFF. CDR3 sequence (DNA): TGCAGTGCTAGCAGAGGACCTATGAACACTGAAGCTTTCTTT.

V is TRBV5-1 and J is TRBJ1-4; 9 bases line up with TRBD1. The CDR3 consists of 14 residues. CDR1 and CDR2 (germline): SGHRS, YFSETQ. J was trimmed by 6 bases and V by 4 bases; bases with no gene match: 4. The DNA of the CDR3 is TGCGCCAGCAGCGCCAGGACAGGGGATGAAAAACTGTTTTTT. Protein product: CASSARTGDEKLFF. Full variable domain (outside the CDR3, taken from reference TRBV5-1 and TRBJ1-4): KAGVTQTPRYLIKTRGQQVTLSCSPISGHRSVSWYQQTPGQGLQFLFEYFSETQRNKGNFPGRFSGRQFSNSRSEMNVSTLELGDSALYLCASSARTGDEKLFFGSGTQLSVL.

In its sample, this clonotype was seen many times. This chain links TRBV5-1 with TRBJ2-1; the D gene is possibly TRBD2 (6 bases). Trimming shortened V by 1 base and J by 2 bases, and 13 bases separated the two germline ends. This CDR3 contains 16 residues. Germline CDR1 reads SGHRS; CDR2 reads YFSETQ. CDR3 sequence (DNA): TGCGCCAGCAGCTTGTCGGGAGCCCCGGCCTACAATGAGCAGTTCTTC. Translating it yields CASSLSGAPAYNEQFF.

This clonotype was seen a handful of times. The chain carries TRBV7-2 and TRBJ1-3; 8 nucleotides match TRBD1. The V segment lost 5 bases and the J segment 4 bases; nucleotides outside the gene matches: 13. CDR1 is SGHTA and CDR2 is FQGNSA in the germline V gene. The CDR3 contains 17 residues. CDR3 nucleotides: TGTGCCAGCAGCCCAGCGGGCAGGGGGCTATCAGGAAACACCATATATTTT. Its translation is CASSPAGRGLSGNTIYF. Variable domain in full (rest from reference TRBV7-2 and TRBJ1-3): GAGVSQSPSNKVTEKGKDVELRCDPISGHTALYWYRQSLGQGLEFLIYFQGNSAPDKSGLPSDRFSAERTGGSVSTLTIQRTQQEDSAVYLCASSPAGRGLSGNTIYFGEGSWLTVV.

This clonotype showed up just a few times. The gene calls are TRBV30 and TRBJ2-7, with 14 bases aligning to TRBD2. The CDR3 sequence is 15 residues long. The V and J ends lost 3 bases and 4 bases, in that order; junction bases with no gene match: 5. Germline assignment: CDR1 GTSNPN and CDR2 SVGIG (reference sequence). The CDR3 bases are TGTGCCTGGAGCATGGGACTAGCGGGGGTGTACGAGCAGTACTTC. It is translated as CAWSMGLAGVYEQYF.

There are a few counts of this clonotype. The chain couples TRBV15 to TRBJ2-5; a weak D match, TRBD1 (5 bases). Trimming removed 0 bases from V and 2 bases from J, with 10 bases in between. This CDR3 is built from 15 residues. CDR1 and CDR2 (germline): LNHNV, YYDKDF (reference sequence). CDR3 in amino acids: CATSRDLGVQETQYF. CDR3 coding DNA: TGTGCCACCAGCAGAGATTTAGGGGTTCAAGAGACCCAGTACTTC. The full variable domain, with the rest looked up from reference TRBV15 and TRBJ2-5, is DAMVIQNPRYQVTQFGKPVTLSCSQTLNHNVMYWYQQKSSQAPKLLFHYYDKDFNNEADTPDNFQSRRPNTSFCFLDIRSPGLGDTAMYLCATSRDLGVQETQYFGPGTRLLVL.

This clonotype was seen a handful of times. This chain joins TRBV7-9 and TRBJ1-1; D gene ambiguous. Trimming stripped 5 bases from V and 10 bases from J, with 17 bases between. Germline values: CDR1 SEHNR, CDR2 FQNEAQ (reference sequence). The CDR3 totals 13 residues. This CDR3 is CASSSSLGFGAFF. In nucleotides, the CDR3 is TGTGCCAGCAGCAGCTCCCTGGGATTTGGAGCTTTCTTT.

V and J are TRBV24-1 and TRBJ2-1; D uncertain. Germline CDR1 and CDR2: KGHDR and SFDVKD. V was trimmed by 5 bases and J by 10 bases, leaving 8 bases between them. This CDR3 has 11 amino acids. In DNA form, the CDR3 reads TGTGCCACCAGTGTTGGGCGGGAGCAGTTCTTC. Amino acid sequence: CATSVGREQFF.

This clonotype came up a few times. DNA of the CDR3: TGTGCCAGCTCACCGTCAGCCTTGCAGGGTCAGCCCCAGCATTTT. The encoded protein is CASSPSALQGQPQHF. V is TRBV18 and J is TRBJ1-5; TRBD1 is a possible D gene (5 bases). The CDR3 length is 15 residues. Deletions cut 3 bases from V and 6 bases from J, with 15 bases between. Germline V gene lookup returns CDR1 KGHSH and CDR2 LQKENI. The variable domain in full, with the rest retrieved from reference TRBV18 and TRBJ1-5, is NAGVMQNPRHLVRRRGQEARLRCSPMKGHSHVYWYRQLPEEGLKFMVYLQKENIIDESGMPKERFSAEFPKEGPSILRIQQVVRGDSAAYFCASSPSALQGQPQHFGDGTRLSIL.

This clonotype turned up a few times. The CDR3 DNA reads as TGTGCCAGCAGCAAGGGAGTAAGTGGGGATGAGCAGTTCTTC. Protein: CASSKGVSGDEQFF. V and J are TRBV7-3 and TRBJ2-1, with D maybe TRBD2 (5 bases). Germline-derived CDR1 and CDR2 are SGHTA and FQGTGA. CDR3 length equals 14 residues. The V end lost 5 bases, the J end lost 8 bases, and 16 bases lay between the germline ends.

The J gene is TRBJ2-1, the V gene TRBV20-1; D ambiguous. Germline V gene data show CDR1 as DFQATT and CDR2 as SNEGSKA (reference sequence). With 4 bases removed from V and 5 bases from J, the gap between germline ends came to 6 bases. This CDR3 has 11 amino acids. DNA for the CDR3: TGCAGTGCTAACAGTAACAATGAGCAGTTCTTC. This gives the protein CSANSNNEQFF.

This clonotype was counted a few times. The chain combines TRBV4-2 with TRBJ2-5, with a weak D call TRBD2 (6 bases). V gave up 3 bases and J gave up 2 bases, with 13 bases separating them. Germline CDR1 reads LGHNA; CDR2 reads YNFKEQ. The CDR3 is 15 amino acids. The CDR3 DNA follows: TGTGCCAGCAGCCAGGGGACTTCCGCGCAAGAGACCCAGTACTTC. Protein sequence: CASSQGTSAQETQYF.

This clonotype was counted between two and nine times. The chain recombines TRBV19 with TRBJ2-2; no reliable D call. The CDR3 runs 11 residues. Looked up from germline, CDR1 is LNHDA and CDR2 is SQIVND (reference sequence). Trimming took 6 bases from V and 6 from J, leaving 5 bases between them. The CDR3, as DNA: TGTGCCAGTAGACACTCCGGGGAGCTGTTTTTT. Protein sequence: CASRHSGELFF.

This clonotype has at least ten counts. The gene calls are TRBV24-1 and TRBJ2-5; 8 bases align to TRBD1. From germline, CDR1 is KGHDR and CDR2 SFDVKD. CDR3 length: 18 residues. V dropped 0 bases and J dropped 2; count of bases not matched to a gene: 10. The CDR3 loop is CATSDLPGTGDYQETQYF. CDR3 in DNA: TGTGCCACCAGTGATTTGCCGGGGACAGGAGACTATCAAGAGACCCAGTACTTC.